This note documents a single T cell receptor (beta chain) sequence. No antigen is known for it. Assay used: immunoSEQ multiplex PCR; TCRdb lists only in-frame clones, some missing. The data show about 54,000 clones, around 89% seen once. The entry originates in a study of OX40 agonist ivuxolimab in advanced cancers. Findings and caveats of the study: The antigens recognized by the expanded peripheral T cells, that is their antigen specificity, were not determined. The study found that CD8+ T cells averaged more expanded clones than CD4+.

V gave up 2 bases and J gave up 7 bases, with 11 bases separating them. The germline CDR1 and CDR2 sequences are MNHEY and SVGAGI. The CDR3 contains 13 residues. The TCR comes from an adult with an advanced solid tumor such as melanoma, head and neck, liver or kidney cancer. V and J are TRBV6-5 and TRBJ1-1; D is undetermined. The sequenced sample was CD4+ or CD8+ T cells sorted from blood, obtained in a trial of the OX40 agonist ivuxolimab. Here the CDR3 DNA reads TGTGCCAGCAGTTACGCCCAAGGCTTTGAAGCTTTCTTT. It encodes CASSYAQGFEAFF.